The clone carrying this T cell receptor (beta chain) was seen only once. The antigen remains unidentified. Sequenced by immunoSEQ multiplex PCR; TCRdb stores in-frame clones only, minus some. This repertoire shows some 470,000 clones, less than 80% found once; its top ten account for 10% to 15%. These data come from a study of shared clonotypes between healthy human individuals. Genomic DNA of unsorted samples came from 90 million or so PBMCs. Study findings and constraints: Tissues were not sampled, only blood, and their repertoires likely differ.

The sequenced sample consisted of PBMCs. This TCR derives from a woman between 35 and 50 years old in good health. Some clones in this sample may be carry-over from other donors' samples.

The CDR3 here is CASSYSVVGRETQYF. The CDR3 region has the DNA TGTGCCAGCAGTTACTCGGTGGTGGGAAGGGAGACCCAGTACTTC. The rearrangement joins TRBV6-6 to TRBJ2-5; D is unresolved. The CDR3 loop spans 15 amino acids. Germline V gene data show CDR1 as MNHNY and CDR2 as SVGAGI (reference sequence). The germline V and J ends were trimmed by 0 bases and 5 bases, with 13 bases remaining between them.